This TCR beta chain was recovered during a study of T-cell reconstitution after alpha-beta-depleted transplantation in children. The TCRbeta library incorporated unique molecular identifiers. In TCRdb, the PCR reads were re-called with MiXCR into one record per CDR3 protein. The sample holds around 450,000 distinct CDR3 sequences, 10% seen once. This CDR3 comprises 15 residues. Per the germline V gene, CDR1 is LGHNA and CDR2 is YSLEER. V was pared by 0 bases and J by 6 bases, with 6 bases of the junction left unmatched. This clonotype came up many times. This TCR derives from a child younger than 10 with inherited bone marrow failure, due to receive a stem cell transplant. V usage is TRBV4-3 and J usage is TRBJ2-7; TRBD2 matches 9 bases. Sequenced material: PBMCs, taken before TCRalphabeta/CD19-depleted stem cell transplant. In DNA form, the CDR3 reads TGCGCCAGCAGCCAAGAACCGGGACTAGCACTCGAGCAGTACTTC. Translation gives CASSQEPGLALEQYF.